This TCR beta chain was captured by sequencing in a study of T cells in Graves' hyperthyroidism and ophthalmopathy. Findings of the study overall: A model of 13 V-J pairs discriminated ophthalmopathy from stable hyperthyroidism.

A note on this clonotype: What it binds is not known.

The CDR3 loop spans 14 amino acids. The ends were cut back, 5 bases at V and 6 bases at J, with 17 bases in the middle. CDR1 MNHNS and CDR2 SASEGT come from the germline V gene. Researchers amplified the TCR beta CDR3 regions from RNA transcripts. A first-round RT-PCR of the TCR CDR3 used the HTBI primer set. TCRdb recomputed calls from the multiplex PCR reads with MiXCR, one row per CDR3 protein. Among hundreds of thousands of distinct CDR3 sequences listed, approximately 13% were seen once. This receptor was identified in a woman younger than 45 with Graves' hyperthyroidism that later progressed to Graves' ophthalmopathy. Source material: blood. The chain has TRBV6-1 and TRBJ2-7; possibly TRBD2 for D (6 bases). CDR3 DNA: TGTGCCAGCAGTTCCCGGGGGACGGCTCCCGAGCAGTACTTC. Protein sequence: CASSSRGTAPEQYF.